This T cell receptor (beta chain) was identified in a study of OX40 agonist ivuxolimab in advanced cancers. As for the study in general: Melanoma, hepatocellular carcinoma, head and neck or renal cell cancer occurred in dose-escalation patients. A mean age of approximately 64 years, range about 20 to 79, was recorded, and roughly 80% were male. Study-wide findings and caveats: The average count of expanded clones was higher among CD8+ T cells than among CD4+. At 0.1 to 3.0 mg/kg and by week 6, CD4+ and CD8+ T cells in the blood had expanded clonally.

This CDR3 has 14 residues. Germline loops: CDR1 SGHTS, CDR2 YDEGEE. The V end lost 5 bases, the J end lost 8 bases, and 17 bases lay between the germline ends. Using immunoSEQ multiplex PCR, the repertoire was profiled, and TCRdb retains in-frame clones only, with some absent. The sample shows approximately 70,000 clones, around 90% of them seen only once. About this clone itself: The antigen is not known.

The material sequenced was CD4+ or CD8+ T cells sorted from blood, taken in a trial of the OX40 agonist ivuxolimab. This receptor was taken from an adult with an advanced solid tumor such as melanoma, head and neck, liver or kidney cancer. The chain has TRBV5-8 and TRBJ2-1; the D call may be TRBD1 or TRBD2 (5 bases each). The CDR3 spells CASSMVVGDDEQFF. The CDR3 nucleotides read TGTGCCAGCAGTATGGTTGTAGGGGACGATGAGCAGTTCTTC.